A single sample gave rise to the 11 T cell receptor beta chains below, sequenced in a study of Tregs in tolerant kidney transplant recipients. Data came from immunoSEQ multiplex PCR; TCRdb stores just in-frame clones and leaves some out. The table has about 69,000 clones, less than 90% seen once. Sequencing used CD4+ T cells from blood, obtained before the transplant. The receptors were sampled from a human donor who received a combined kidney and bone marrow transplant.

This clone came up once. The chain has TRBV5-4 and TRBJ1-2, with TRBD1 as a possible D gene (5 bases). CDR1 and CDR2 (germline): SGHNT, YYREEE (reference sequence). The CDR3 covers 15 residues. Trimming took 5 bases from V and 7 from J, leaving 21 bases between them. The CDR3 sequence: CASRRSDGGTLGYTF. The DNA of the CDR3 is TGTGCCAGCAGGCGTTCCGACGGGGGGACCCTTGGCTACACCTTC. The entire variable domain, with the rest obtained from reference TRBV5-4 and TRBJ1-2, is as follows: ETGVTQSPTHLIKTRGQQVTLRCSSQSGHNTVSWYQQALGQGPQFIFQYYREEENGRGNFPPRFSGLQFPNYSSELNVNALELDDSALYLCASRRSDGGTLGYTFGSGTRLTVV.

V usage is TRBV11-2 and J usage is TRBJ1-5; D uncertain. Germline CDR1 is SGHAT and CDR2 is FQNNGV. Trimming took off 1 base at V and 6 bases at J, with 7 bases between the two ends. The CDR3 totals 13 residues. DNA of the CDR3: TGTGCCAGCAGCTTAGGCCGGTTTCAGCCCCAGCATTTT. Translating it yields CASSLGRFQPQHF. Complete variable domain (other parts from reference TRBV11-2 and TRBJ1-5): EAGVAQSPRYKIIEKRQSVAFWCNPISGHATLYWYQQILGQGPKLLIQFQNNGVVDDSQLPKDRFSAERLKGVDSTLKIQPAKLEDSAVYLCASSLGRFQPQHFGDGTRLSIL.

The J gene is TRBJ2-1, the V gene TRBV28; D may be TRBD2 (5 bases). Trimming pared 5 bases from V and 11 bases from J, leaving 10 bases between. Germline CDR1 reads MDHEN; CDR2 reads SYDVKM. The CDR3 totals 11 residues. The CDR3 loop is CASSNWEKQFF. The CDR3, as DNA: TGTGCCAGCAGTAACTGGGAGAAGCAGTTCTTC.

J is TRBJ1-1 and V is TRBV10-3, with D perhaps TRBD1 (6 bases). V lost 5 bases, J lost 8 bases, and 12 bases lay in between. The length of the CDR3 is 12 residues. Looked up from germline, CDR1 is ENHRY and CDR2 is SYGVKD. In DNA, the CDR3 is TGTGCCATCAGTCCTACAGGGTTAGAAGCTTTCTTT. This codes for CAISPTGLEAFF.

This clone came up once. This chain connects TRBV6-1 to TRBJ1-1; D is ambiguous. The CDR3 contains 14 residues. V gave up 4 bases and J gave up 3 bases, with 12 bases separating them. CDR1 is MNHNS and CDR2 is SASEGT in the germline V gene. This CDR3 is CASSGGFQYTEAFF. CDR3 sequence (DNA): TGTGCCAGCAGTGGAGGTTTCCAGTACACTGAAGCTTTCTTT.

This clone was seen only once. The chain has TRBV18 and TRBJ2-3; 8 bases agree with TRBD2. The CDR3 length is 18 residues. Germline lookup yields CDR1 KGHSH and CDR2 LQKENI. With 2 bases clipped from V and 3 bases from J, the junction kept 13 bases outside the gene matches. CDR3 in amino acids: CASSPFPQEREPTDTQYF. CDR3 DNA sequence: TGTGCCAGCTCACCATTCCCACAGGAGCGGGAGCCGACAGATACGCAGTATTTT. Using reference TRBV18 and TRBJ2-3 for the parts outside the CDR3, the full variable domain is NAGVMQNPRHLVRRRGQEARLRCSPMKGHSHVYWYRQLPEEGLKFMVYLQKENIIDESGMPKERFSAEFPKEGPSILRIQQVVRGDSAAYFCASSPFPQEREPTDTQYFGPGTRLTVL.

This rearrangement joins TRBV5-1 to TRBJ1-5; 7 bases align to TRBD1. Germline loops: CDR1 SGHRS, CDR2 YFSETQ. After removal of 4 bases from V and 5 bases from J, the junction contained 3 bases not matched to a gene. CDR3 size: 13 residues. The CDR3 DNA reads TGCGCCAGCAGCCTCACAGGGGATCAGCCCCAGCATTTT. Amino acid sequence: CASSLTGDQPQHF.

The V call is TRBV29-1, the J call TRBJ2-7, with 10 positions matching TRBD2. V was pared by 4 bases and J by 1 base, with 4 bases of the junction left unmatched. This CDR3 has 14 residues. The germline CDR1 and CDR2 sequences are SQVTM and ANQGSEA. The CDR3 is CSVGRTSGSYEQYF. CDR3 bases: TGCAGCGTTGGGCGGACTAGCGGATCCTACGAGCAGTACTTC.

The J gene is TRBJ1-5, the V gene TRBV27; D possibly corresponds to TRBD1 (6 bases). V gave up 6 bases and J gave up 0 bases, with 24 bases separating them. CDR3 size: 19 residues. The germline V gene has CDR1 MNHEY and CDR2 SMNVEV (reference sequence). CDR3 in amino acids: CASSPLGGSIPYSNQPQHF. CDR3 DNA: TGTGCCAGCAGCCCACTAGGGGGTTCAATACCTTATAGCAATCAGCCCCAGCATTTT.

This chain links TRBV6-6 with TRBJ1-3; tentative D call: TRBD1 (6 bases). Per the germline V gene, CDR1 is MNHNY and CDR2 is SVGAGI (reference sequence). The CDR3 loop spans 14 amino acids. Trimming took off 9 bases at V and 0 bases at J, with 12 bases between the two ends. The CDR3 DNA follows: TGTGCCAGTCAAGGGGGGGGCTCTGGAAACACCATATATTTT. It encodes CASQGGGSGNTIYF.

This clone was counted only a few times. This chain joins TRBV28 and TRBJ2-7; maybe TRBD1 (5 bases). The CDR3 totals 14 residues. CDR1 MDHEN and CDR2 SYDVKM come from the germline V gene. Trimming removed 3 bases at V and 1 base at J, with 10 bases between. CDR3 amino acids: CASSLIGVSYEQYF. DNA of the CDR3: TGTGCCAGCAGTTTGATAGGGGTATCCTACGAGCAGTACTTC.